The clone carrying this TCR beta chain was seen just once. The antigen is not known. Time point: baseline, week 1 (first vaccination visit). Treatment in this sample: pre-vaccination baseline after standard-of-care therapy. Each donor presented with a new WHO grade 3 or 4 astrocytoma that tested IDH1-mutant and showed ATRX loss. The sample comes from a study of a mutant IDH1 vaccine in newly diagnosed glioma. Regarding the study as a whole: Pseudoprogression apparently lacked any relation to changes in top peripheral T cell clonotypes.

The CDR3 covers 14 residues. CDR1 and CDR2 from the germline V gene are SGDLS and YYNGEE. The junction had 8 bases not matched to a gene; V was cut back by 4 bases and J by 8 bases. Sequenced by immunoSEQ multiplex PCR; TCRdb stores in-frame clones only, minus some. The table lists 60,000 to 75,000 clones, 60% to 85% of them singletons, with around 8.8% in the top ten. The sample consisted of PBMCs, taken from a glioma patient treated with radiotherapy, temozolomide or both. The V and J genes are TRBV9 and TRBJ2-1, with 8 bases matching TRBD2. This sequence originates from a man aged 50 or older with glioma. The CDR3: CASSLRGVRDEQFF. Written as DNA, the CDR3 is TGTGCCAGCAGCCTGCGGGGGGTTAGAGATGAGCAGTTCTTC.